This T cell receptor (beta chain) was retrieved from a study of identical twins. Per the germline V gene, CDR1 is SEHNR and CDR2 is FQNEAQ (reference sequence). This CDR3 has 16 amino acids. The V segment lost 5 bases and the J segment 5 bases; nucleotides outside the gene matches: 10. One entry per CDR3 protein, called by TCRdb with MiXCR from the 5' RACE reads. Of 300,000 to 400,000 distinct CDR3 sequences listed, 9% to 15% are singletons. The same specimen was also included in a second study, on yellow fever vaccine responses in identical twins.

The gene calls are TRBV7-9 and TRBJ2-3, with 10 positions matching TRBD2. Sequenced: CD8+ T cells sorted from blood. This TCR was sampled from a young woman in good health. CDR3 DNA: TGTGCCAGCAGCCAACGAGCGGGGGGGCTAAGAGATACGCAGTATTTT. Translation gives CASSQRAGGLRDTQYF.